This paragraph covers one TCR beta chain sequence. The entry originates in a study of blood T cell repertoires in COVID-19. How the authors handled the data: Quantification of nucleated cells was approximated via reference gene primer amplification. Libraries were prepared by immunoSEQ multiplex PCR; TCRdb keeps only in-frame clonotypes and omits some of them. V, J and clone size reflect that table, while D and trimming were determined from the DNA. Found here are tens of thousands of clones, just under 85% of them singletons; the top ten hold 36%. Sequencing was carried out using peripheral blood. The sequence was collected from a man aged 65 to 79 with acute or convalescent COVID-19.

CDR3 in amino acids: CASSKSGIPYNEQFF. The CDR3 DNA is TGTGCCAGCTCCAAAAGCGGGATCCCCTACAATGAGCAGTTCTTC. The gene calls are TRBV6-5 and TRBJ2-1, with 7 bases that match TRBD2. The length of the CDR3 is 15 residues. CDR1 MNHEY and CDR2 SVGAGI come from the germline V gene. The junction had 9 bases not matched to a gene; V was cut back by 8 bases and J by 2 bases.